This paragraph reports one T cell receptor beta chain. Its antigen remains unknown. Expressed TCRB transcripts were sequenced after all isolated RNA was converted to cDNA. Assay used: immunoSEQ multiplex PCR; TCRdb lists only in-frame clones, some missing. Of 300,000 to 400,000 clones detected, about 12% appear once; the ten largest clones hold 0.017%. These data come from a study of beta chain features in type 1 diabetes. Study-level background: Examination covered 107,917,701 sorted cells spanning all samples.

Purity above 95% was achieved in all sorted populations. The V gene end was trimmed by 3 bases and the J gene end by 5 bases; junction bases not matched to a gene: 5. There are 13 residues in the CDR3. Germline CDR1 is SQVTM and CDR2 is ANQGSEA. Study outcomes and limitations: The naive, central memory and Treg TCRB repertoires of patients appeared to be more similar to one another than those of healthy donors. Shorter TCRB CDR3s, moderately but significantly so, marked every one of the four CD4+ subsets in Type 1 diabetes patients.

Input material: naive CD4+ T cells from blood. This receptor was obtained from a man in his late teens or twenties in good health. The chain carries TRBV29-1 and TRBJ1-1, with TRBD1 identical over 8 bases. CDR3 bases: TGCAGCGTTGACCGACAGGGGAGGACTGAAGCTTTCTTT. Translated: CSVDRQGRTEAFF.